This TCR beta chain comes out of a study of CD8+CD57+ T cells in acquired aplastic anemia. At the level of the study: Sorted CD4+ and CD8+ cells yielded roughly 3.2 ug of DNA on average.

Whole-study findings and limits: Patients and controls shared some 30 CD8+ CDR3 sequences. CD8+ Simpson's diversity showed no significant patient-control difference.

Regarding this clonotype: Its antigen is unidentified.

An expansion of CD8+CD57+ cells by flow cytometry had been shown in patients chosen for sequencing. The diagnosis in all patients was severe acquired aplastic anemia. V shed 7 bases, J shed 6 bases, and the junction held 6 bases outside the gene matches. The CDR3 spans 13 residues. Germline CDR1 is LNHNV and CDR2 is YYDKDF (reference sequence). Genomic DNA acted as the template from which TCR beta VDJ combination and CDR3 sequence profiling were carried out. TCRdb independently ran MiXCR on the reads; one entry per CDR3 protein. The repertoire holds hundreds of thousands of distinct CDR3 sequences, with under 40% as singletons.

The chain uses TRBV15 and TRBJ2-1; 7 bases are shared with TRBD1. The sequenced sample was sorted CD4+, CD8+, or CD8+CD57+ T cells (not recorded which) from PBMCs. This TCR was recovered from a human donor with aplastic anemia. CDR3: CATKRDSSNEQFF. In DNA, the CDR3 is TGTGCCACCAAACGGGACAGTTCCAATGAGCAGTTCTTC.